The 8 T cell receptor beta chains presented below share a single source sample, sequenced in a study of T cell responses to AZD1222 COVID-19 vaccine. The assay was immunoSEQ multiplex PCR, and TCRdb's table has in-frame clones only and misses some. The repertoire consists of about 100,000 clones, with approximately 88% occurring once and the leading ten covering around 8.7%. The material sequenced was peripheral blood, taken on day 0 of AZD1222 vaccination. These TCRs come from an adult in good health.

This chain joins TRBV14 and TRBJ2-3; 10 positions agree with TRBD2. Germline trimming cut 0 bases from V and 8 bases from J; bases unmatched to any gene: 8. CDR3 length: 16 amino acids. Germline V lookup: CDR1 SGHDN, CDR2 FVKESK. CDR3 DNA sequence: TGTGCCAGCAGCCAAGACCCCAGCGGGGGGGCTGGTACGCAGTATTTT. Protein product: CASSQDPSGGAGTQYF.

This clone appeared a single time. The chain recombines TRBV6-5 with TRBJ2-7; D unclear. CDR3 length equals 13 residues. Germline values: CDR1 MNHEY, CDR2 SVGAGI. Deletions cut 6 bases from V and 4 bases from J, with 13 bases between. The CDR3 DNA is TGTGCCAGCAGACCAAGACTCAGTTACGAGCAGTACTTC. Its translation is CASRPRLSYEQYF.

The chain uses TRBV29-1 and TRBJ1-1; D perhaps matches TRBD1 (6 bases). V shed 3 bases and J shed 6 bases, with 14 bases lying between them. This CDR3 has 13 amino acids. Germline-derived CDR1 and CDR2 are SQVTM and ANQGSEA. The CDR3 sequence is CSVEGQGRAEAFF. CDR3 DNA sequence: TGCAGCGTTGAGGGGCAGGGGAGGGCTGAAGCTTTCTTT. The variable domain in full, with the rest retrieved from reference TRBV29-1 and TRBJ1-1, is SAVISQKPSRDICQRGTSLTIQCQVDSQVTMMFWYRQQPGQSLTLIATANQGSEATYESGFVIDKFPISRPNLTFSTLTVSNMSPEDSSIYLCSVEGQGRAEAFFGQGTRLTVV.

Written as DNA, the CDR3 is TGTGCCAGCAGTTACCGACGGGACAGGGTCTTTGGCTACACCTTC. Residues: CASSYRRDRVFGYTF. The genes are TRBV6-2 or TRBV6-3 and TRBJ1-2, with 9 bases aligning to TRBD1. The CDR3 is made up of 15 amino acids. The V and J ends lost 2 bases and 7 bases, in that order; junction bases with no gene match: 8. Germline lookup yields CDR1 MNHEY and CDR2 SVGEGT.

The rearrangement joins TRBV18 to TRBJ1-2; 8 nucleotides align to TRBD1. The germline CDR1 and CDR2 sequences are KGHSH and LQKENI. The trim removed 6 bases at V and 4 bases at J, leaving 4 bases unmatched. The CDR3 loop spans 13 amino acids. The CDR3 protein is CASSPTGGYGYTF. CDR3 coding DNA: TGTGCCAGCTCCCCCACAGGGGGCTATGGCTACACCTTC. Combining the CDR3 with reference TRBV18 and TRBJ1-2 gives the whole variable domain NAGVMQNPRHLVRRRGQEARLRCSPMKGHSHVYWYRQLPEEGLKFMVYLQKENIIDESGMPKERFSAEFPKEGPSILRIQQVVRGDSAAYFCASSPTGGYGYTFGSGTRLTVV.

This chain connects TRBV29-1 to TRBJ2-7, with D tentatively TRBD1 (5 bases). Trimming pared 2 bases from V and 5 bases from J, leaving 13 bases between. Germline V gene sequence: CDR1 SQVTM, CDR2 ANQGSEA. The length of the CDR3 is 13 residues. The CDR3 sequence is CSVERPGFNEQYF. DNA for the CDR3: TGCAGCGTTGAACGTCCAGGGTTCAACGAGCAGTACTTC.

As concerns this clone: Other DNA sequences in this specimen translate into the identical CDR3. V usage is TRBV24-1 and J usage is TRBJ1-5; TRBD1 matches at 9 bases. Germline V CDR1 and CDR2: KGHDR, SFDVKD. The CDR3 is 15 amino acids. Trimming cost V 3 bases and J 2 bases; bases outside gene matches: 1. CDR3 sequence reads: CATSDRTGGNQPQHF. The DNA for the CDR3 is TGTGCCACCAGTGATAGGACAGGGGGCAATCAGCCCCAGCATTTT.

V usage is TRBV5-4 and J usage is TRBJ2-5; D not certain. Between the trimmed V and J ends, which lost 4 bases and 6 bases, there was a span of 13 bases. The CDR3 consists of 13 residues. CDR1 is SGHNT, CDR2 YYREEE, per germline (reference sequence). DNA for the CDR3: TGTGCCAGCAGCCTACCCGCCGGCAAGACCCAGTACTTC. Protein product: CASSLPAGKTQYF.